Sequencing of this T cell receptor beta chain was carried out in a study of T cell responses to AZD1222 COVID-19 vaccine. Some clones are missing from TCRdb's copy, which holds only in-frame ones; the method was immunoSEQ multiplex PCR. The table lists approximately 120,000 clones, just over 90% of them singletons, with roughly 7.8% in the top ten. This clonotype originated in an adult in good health. This material consisted of peripheral blood, taken on day 0 of AZD1222 vaccination.

CDR3 amino acids: CASSLLGDGGKDTQYF. The CDR3 DNA reads TGTGCCAGCAGCTTGCTTGGTGACGGGGGAAAGGATACGCAGTATTTT. The rearrangement joins TRBV5-6 to TRBJ2-3, with D possibly matching TRBD2 (6 bases). V shed 1 base and J shed 6 bases, with 18 bases lying between them. This CDR3 is built from 16 residues. Looked up from germline, CDR1 is SGHDT and CDR2 is YYEEEE. Full variable domain (outside the CDR3, taken from reference TRBV5-6 and TRBJ2-3): DAGVTQSPTHLIKTRGQQVTLRCSPKSGHDTVSWYQQALGQGPQFIFQYYEEEERQRGNFPDRFSGHQFPNYSSELNVNALLLGDSALYLCASSLLGDGGKDTQYFGPGTRLTVL.